The 27 T cell receptor beta chains below all came from one sample that was sequenced in a study of regulatory T cells in long-lasting Graves disease. Time point of the sample: newly diagnosed GD, antithyroid drugs for less than 3 months. TCR sequences were obtained from RNA taken from PBMCs. With iRepertoire HTBI primers and Arm-PCR of CDR3 regions, TCR beta libraries were built. TCRdb recomputed calls from the multiplex PCR reads with MiXCR, one row per CDR3 protein. The sample holds about 530,000 distinct CDR3 sequences, roughly 16% seen once. This same sample was also taken into another study, of T cells in Graves' hyperthyroidism and ophthalmopathy.

The sequencing here drew on peripheral blood mononuclear cells (PBMCs), taken at new diagnosis, from a patient treated with antithyroid drugs. These TCRs come from a woman aged 35-60 years with Graves disease.

This clonotype came up many times. The genes are TRBV20-1 and TRBJ1-1; TRBD1 aligns across 8 bases. V lost 3 bases to trimming and J lost 5 bases; unmatched junction nucleotides: 5. The CDR3 sequence is 13 residues long. CDR1 is DFQATT and CDR2 is SNEGSKA in the germline V gene (reference sequence). As DNA, the CDR3 is TGCAGTGCTAGCAGGGGGCATCGGACTGAAGCTTTCTTT. Protein product: CSASRGHRTEAFF.

V is TRBV2 and J is TRBJ2-7, with a possible D match to TRBD2 (6 bases). In germline, CDR1 is SNHLY, CDR2 FYNNEI. The germline V and J ends were trimmed by 6 bases and 2 bases, with 14 bases remaining between them. The CDR3 runs 14 residues. This CDR3 is CASREGRGPYEQYF. Here the CDR3 DNA reads TGTGCCAGCAGGGAGGGGCGCGGCCCCTACGAGCAGTACTTC.

This clonotype came up many times. The chain joins TRBV24-1 to TRBJ2-3; D is undetermined. CDR1 is KGHDR, CDR2 SFDVKD, per germline. This CDR3 is built from 15 residues. Trimming removed 3 bases from V and 4 bases from J, with 13 bases in between. In nucleotides, the CDR3 is TGTGCCACCAGTGATCTCCGGAAGACTCCAGATACGCAGTATTTT. Encoded protein: CATSDLRKTPDTQYF.

There are a few counts of this clonotype. The chain recombines TRBV4-1 with TRBJ2-5, with no clear D. Germline V gives CDR1 MGHRA, CDR2 YSYEKL. The length of the CDR3 is 15 residues. V lost 0 bases to trimming and J lost 4 bases, with 12 bases between them. The CDR3 region has the DNA TGCGCCAGCAGCCAAGACAATCGAGGCGGAGAGACCCAGTACTTC. The encoded protein is CASSQDNRGGETQYF.

This chain connects TRBV7-2 to TRBJ2-7; TRBD1 or TRBD2 may be the D gene (5 bases each). Germline assignment: CDR1 SGHTA and CDR2 FQGNSA. This CDR3 has 16 amino acids. The V gene lost 3 bases and the J gene lost 1 base, with 16 bases spanning the gap. The chain's CDR3 is CASSLRGGAWSYEQYF. CDR3 coding DNA: TGTGCCAGCAGCTTGAGGGGTGGAGCATGGTCCTACGAGCAGTACTTC.

This clonotype was seen repeatedly, ten times or more. The chain has TRBV11-2 and TRBJ2-1; the match to TRBD2 covers 10 bases. With V trimmed by 5 bases and J by 8 bases, 12 bases remained unmatched. Germline V gene data show CDR1 as SGHAT and CDR2 as FQNNGV. The CDR3 extends over 16 amino acids. CDR3 DNA: TGTGCCAGCAGCACGGTAGCGGGGGGCCTAGTACATGAGCAGTTCTTC. It specifies CASSTVAGGLVHEQFF.

This clonotype was found many times. The rearrangement joins TRBV28 to TRBJ2-7; D not certain. The length of the CDR3 is 14 residues. V lost 5 bases and J 6 bases, leaving 17 bases between the germline ends. Looked up from germline, CDR1 is MDHEN and CDR2 is SYDVKM. CDR3 sequence (DNA): TGTGCCAGCAGTCAACGCCGTTGGCTCCCCGAGCAGTACTTC. It specifies CASSQRRWLPEQYF.

This clonotype came up many times. The V gene is TRBV18, the J gene TRBJ1-3, with D perhaps matching TRBD1 (5 bases). The CDR3 sequence is 14 residues long. Germline assignment: CDR1 KGHSH and CDR2 LQKENI. V dropped 8 bases and J dropped 4 bases, with 15 bases sitting between them. CDR3 amino acids: CASSPGGAGNTIYF. CDR3 sequence (DNA): TGTGCCAGCAGCCCGGGGGGAGCCGGAAACACCATATATTTT. The full variable domain, its missing parts supplied by reference TRBV18 and TRBJ1-3, is NAGVMQNPRHLVRRRGQEARLRCSPMKGHSHVYWYRQLPEEGLKFMVYLQKENIIDESGMPKERFSAEFPKEGPSILRIQQVVRGDSAAYFCASSPGGAGNTIYFGEGSWLTVV.

This clonotype was detected only a few times. The CDR3 DNA is TGTGCCAGTAGTATTAGAGGAGACACTGAAGCTTTCTTT. Protein product: CASSIRGDTEAFF. The rearrangement uses TRBV19 and TRBJ1-1; D unclear. Trimming took 3 bases from V and 3 from J, leaving 8 bases between them. The germline CDR1 and CDR2 sequences are LNHDA and SQIVND (reference sequence). This CDR3 has 13 residues.

The chain uses TRBV20-1 and TRBJ2-7, with D possibly TRBD1 on 6 matching bases. The CDR3 runs 12 residues. V shed 6 bases and J shed 6 bases, with 15 bases lying between them. Germline CDR1 and CDR2: DFQATT and SNEGSKA (reference sequence). DNA for the CDR3: TGCAGTGCAACAACAGGGCTACTCGAGCAGTACTTC. It translates to CSATTGLLEQYF.

Many counts were recorded for this clonotype. The chain has TRBV20-1 and TRBJ2-1, with TRBD2 identical over 8 bases. V was pared by 3 bases and J by 3 bases, with 13 bases of the junction left unmatched. This CDR3 region has 17 residues. The germline gives CDR1 DFQATT, CDR2 SNEGSKA (reference sequence). CDR3 DNA sequence: TGCAGTGCTAGGCCGCCCGCCCGGGGGGGCCACTACAATGAGCAGTTCTTC. Translation gives CSARPPARGGHYNEQFF.

The chain has TRBV9 and TRBJ2-1, with a weak D call TRBD2 (6 bases). Trimming left V 4 bases short and J 6 bases short, with 23 bases between. The CDR3 sequence is 17 residues long. The germline CDR1 and CDR2 sequences are SGDLS and YYNGEE. The CDR3 loop reads CASSYGGGLADGNEQFF. DNA of the CDR3: TGTGCCAGCAGCTACGGAGGCGGGTTAGCGGACGGCAATGAGCAGTTCTTC.

This clonotype was counted ten times or more. The V gene is TRBV9, the J gene TRBJ1-6; D is ambiguous. Trimming cost V 0 bases and J 7 bases, with 8 bases left between them. The germline V gene has CDR1 SGDLS and CDR2 YYNGEE. This CDR3 spans 14 amino acids. CDR3 nucleotide sequence: TGTGCCAGCAGCGTAGGTGGAAGCAATTCACCCCTCCACTTT. This codes for CASSVGGSNSPLHF.

The gene calls are TRBV6-4 and TRBJ1-1; D is uncertain. The V gene lost 2 bases and the J gene lost 1 base, with 14 bases spanning the gap. The CDR3 is 16 residues long. Germline V gene data show CDR1 as MRHNA and CDR2 as SNTAGT. The CDR3 sequence: CASSDPNGPGNTEAFF. The DNA for the CDR3 is TGTGCCAGCAGTGACCCCAACGGACCCGGGAACACTGAAGCTTTCTTT.

The genes are TRBV18 and TRBJ1-6; a possible D gene is TRBD1 (6 bases). CDR1 KGHSH and CDR2 LQKENI come from the germline V gene. Deletions cut 5 bases from V and 8 bases from J, with 16 bases between. This CDR3 has 15 residues. CDR3 protein: CASSSRGGADSPLHF. Here the CDR3 DNA reads TGTGCCAGCTCATCCCGGGGGGGGGCCGATTCACCCCTCCACTTT.

In its sample, this clonotype was seen many times. The chain is built from TRBV5-5 and TRBJ1-1; possibly TRBD1 for D (6 bases). V was pared by 4 bases and J by 2 bases, with 9 bases between. This CDR3 contains 13 residues. Germline V gene lookup returns CDR1 SGHKS and CDR2 YYEKEE (reference sequence). CDR3 residues: CASSPDSNTEAFF. Here the CDR3 DNA reads TGTGCCAGCAGCCCGGACAGTAACACTGAAGCTTTCTTT.

This clonotype has ten or more counts. The genes are TRBV3-1 and TRBJ2-3; TRBD1 or TRBD2 may be the D gene (5 bases each). CDR1 and CDR2 from the germline V gene are LGHDT and YNNKEL (reference sequence). The CDR3 length is 15 residues. V dropped 1 base and J dropped 2 bases, with 10 bases sitting between them. The CDR3 DNA reads TGTGCCAGCAGCCAAGTCTGGGGGTCCACAGATACGCAGTATTTT. This codes for CASSQVWGSTDTQYF.

The sample holds a few counts of this clonotype. The chain links TRBV3-1 to TRBJ1-5; TRBD1 might be the D (5 bases). The V end was cut by 4 bases, the J end by 5 bases, with 15 bases between. The CDR3 totals 15 residues. Germline V gene sequence: CDR1 LGHDT, CDR2 YNNKEL (reference sequence). The CDR3 DNA sequence: TGTGCCAGCAGCCTCGGATCGACAGCAGATCAGCCCCAGCATTTT. Protein: CASSLGSTADQPQHF.

This clonotype was seen at least ten times. The chain combines TRBV20-1 with TRBJ2-7; 10 bases are shared with TRBD1. The V segment lost 4 bases and the J segment 5 bases; nucleotides outside the gene matches: 8. Germline lookup yields CDR1 DFQATT and CDR2 SNEGSKA (reference sequence). The CDR3 extends over 14 amino acids. The CDR3 nucleotides read TGCAGTGCTAACCAAGGACAGGGGGTCGACGAGCAGTACTTC. The encoded protein is CSANQGQGVDEQYF.

This clonotype showed up many times. The chain couples TRBV27 to TRBJ2-5, with D hard to call. The length of the CDR3 is 13 residues. V was shortened by 3 bases and J by 1 base, with 6 bases between the two germline ends. Germline V gives CDR1 MNHEY, CDR2 SMNVEV (reference sequence). CDR3 DNA sequence: TGTGCCAGCAGTTTCCGGGCCCAAGAGACCCAGTACTTC. Translated, it gives CASSFRAQETQYF.

As regards this clonotype: One base away lies a much larger clone, so this may be a sequencing read error. V and J are TRBV2 and TRBJ1-1; TRBD1 matches at 7 bases. Per germline, CDR1 SNHLY and CDR2 FYNNEI. Trimming cost V 6 bases and J 4 bases; bases outside gene matches: 8. The CDR3 contains 14 residues. In DNA form, the CDR3 reads TGTGCCAGCAGCGCCGACAGGGAGGGCACTGAAGCTTTCTTT. This translates into CASSADREGTEAFF. The whole variable domain, filled in from reference TRBV2 and TRBJ1-1, reads EPEVTQTPSHQVTQMGQEVILRCVPISNHLYFYWYRQILGQKVEFLVSFYNNEISEKSEIFDDQFSVERPDGSNFTLKIRSTKLEDSAMYFCASSADREGTEAFFGQGTRLTVV.

This clonotype was seen once. The chain has TRBV7-9 and TRBJ2-3; D possibly corresponds to TRBD2 (7 bases). V dropped 2 bases and J dropped 4 bases, with 16 bases sitting between them. This CDR3 is built from 16 residues. Germline CDR1 SEHNR, CDR2 FQNEAQ (reference sequence). The CDR3 region is CASSLFAGAVADTQYF. The CDR3 DNA reads as TGTGCCAGCAGCTTATTCGCGGGGGCTGTAGCAGATACGCAGTATTTT.

This clonotype was seen repeatedly, ten times or more. The chain combines TRBV15 with TRBJ1-1; no firm D call. From germline, CDR1 is LNHNV and CDR2 YYDKDF (reference sequence). Between the trimmed V and J ends, which lost 5 bases and 2 bases, there was a span of 9 bases. The CDR3 has 13 residues. CDR3 protein: CATSPRPNTEAFF. The DNA for the CDR3 is TGTGCCACCAGCCCGCGTCCTAACACTGAAGCTTTCTTT.

The chain links TRBV18 to TRBJ1-5; D is unresolved. The CDR3 is 16 residues long. V was cut by 4 bases and J by 0 bases, with 13 bases left in between. Germline V gene lookup returns CDR1 KGHSH and CDR2 LQKENI. CDR3 loop: CASSLSTPNSNQPQHF. The CDR3 DNA follows: TGTGCCAGCTCACTATCTACCCCGAATAGCAATCAGCCCCAGCATTTT.

This clonotype has at least ten counts. This rearrangement joins TRBV12-3 or TRBV12-4 to TRBJ2-3, with D tentatively TRBD2 (7 bases). The germline V and J ends were trimmed by 6 bases and 2 bases, with 15 bases remaining between them. The CDR3 has 15 residues. CDR3 sequence: CASRHRGAPTDTQYF. The CDR3 DNA is TGTGCCAGCAGACACCGGGGGGCTCCCACAGATACGCAGTATTTT.

This clonotype was picked up many times. The chain couples TRBV15 to TRBJ1-1, with 7 bases fitting TRBD1. From germline, CDR1 is LNHNV and CDR2 YYDKDF (reference sequence). V dropped 5 bases and J dropped 1; count of bases not matched to a gene: 16. The CDR3 spans 18 residues. For the CDR3, the DNA is TGTGCCACCAGCTCTCTGAAGGGGACAGCGTTGAGGAACACTGAAGCTTTCTTT. Amino acids: CATSSLKGTALRNTEAFF.

The chain has TRBV24-1 and TRBJ2-2; a weak D match, TRBD2 (6 bases). The V gene lost 6 bases and the J gene lost 1 base, with 14 bases spanning the gap. The germline CDR1 and CDR2 sequences are KGHDR and SFDVKD. This CDR3 is built from 16 residues. The CDR3 is CATSNGGGWNTGELFF. The CDR3 DNA sequence: TGTGCCACCAGTAATGGGGGAGGCTGGAACACCGGGGAGCTGTTTTTT.